This T cell receptor beta chain is drawn from a study of glioma-infiltrating T cells after dendritic cell vaccination. Time point given: after dendritic cell vaccination, including at tumor progression/relapse. Isocitrate dehydrogenase mutation was absent in all glioblastoma patients. Only in-frame clones appear in the TCRdb table, and some are missing; sequencing was by immunoSEQ multiplex PCR. The sample lists about 64,000 clones, about nine tenths occurring once. The receptor comes from a human donor with glioblastoma. This specimen consisted of blood, obtained after dendritic cell vaccination.

CDR3 nucleotide sequence: TGTGCCACGCGGGACTACTCCTACGAGCAGTACTTC. Translated, it gives CATRDYSYEQYF. This sequence joins TRBV25-1 and TRBJ2-7; 7 bases line up with TRBD2. Germline CDR1 MGHDK, CDR2 SYGVNS. The CDR3 runs 12 residues. The J segment lost 0 bases and the V segment lost 10 bases, leaving 3 bases of the junction unmatched.